The 26 T cell receptor beta chains below all came from one sample that was sequenced in a study of blood T cell dynamics during melanoma immunotherapy. Only in-frame clones appear in the TCRdb table, and some are missing; sequencing was by immunoSEQ multiplex PCR. The table lists more than 9,000 clones, 80% to 90% of them singletons. Time point of the sample: week 3, after first cycle of checkpoint inhibitor. The sample here was blood, taken from a patient treated with checkpoint blockade. The receptor set was obtained from a human donor with melanoma.

The chain is built from TRBV19 and TRBJ2-5; D is undetermined. The CDR3 sequence is 14 residues long. The V end lost 5 bases, the J end lost 2 bases, and 12 bases lay between the germline ends. From germline, CDR1 is LNHDA and CDR2 SQIVND (reference sequence). The CDR3 coding sequence is TGTGCCAGTAGTGGCGGACGGCTTCAAGAGACCCAGTACTTC. Translated, it gives CASSGGRLQETQYF.

V is TRBV4-3 and J is TRBJ2-1; a weak D match, TRBD2 (6 bases). V was pared by 4 bases and J by 2 bases, with 12 bases between. Germline values: CDR1 LGHNA, CDR2 YSLEER. The CDR3 runs 15 residues. The CDR3 coding sequence is TGCGCCAGCAGCCTGGTAATAGCGGCCTACAATGAGCAGTTCTTC. Translating gives CASSLVIAAYNEQFF.

The CDR3 DNA reads as TGTGCCAGCAGCTTGGGTGGTAGAACAGATACGCAGTATTTT. Its protein is CASSLGGRTDTQYF. The chain is built from TRBV5-6 and TRBJ2-3; D not resolved. Per germline, CDR1 SGHDT and CDR2 YYEEEE. V was pared by 0 bases and J by 3 bases, with 8 bases between. This CDR3 region has 14 residues. Filled out from reference TRBV5-6 and TRBJ2-3, the complete variable domain reads DAGVTQSPTHLIKTRGQQVTLRCSPKSGHDTVSWYQQALGQGPQFIFQYYEEEERQRGNFPDRFSGHQFPNYSSELNVNALLLGDSALYLCASSLGGRTDTQYFGPGTRLTVL.

The chain uses TRBV7-2 and TRBJ2-2; 7 bases agree with TRBD2. In germline, CDR1 is SGHTA, CDR2 FQGNSA. The length of the CDR3 is 16 residues. Trimming took 2 bases from V and 6 from J; bases not matched to a gene: 9. CDR3 region: CASSLFTDRGAGELFF. The CDR3 bases are TGTGCCAGCAGCTTATTTACAGACCGGGGGGCCGGGGAGCTGTTTTTT.

This chain links TRBV4-3 with TRBJ2-1; D assignment may be TRBD1 or TRBD2 (5 bases each). CDR3 length: 14 residues. Germline loops: CDR1 LGHNA, CDR2 YSLEER. V lost 4 bases and J lost 5, with 12 bases in between. The CDR3 reads CASSLTGTHNEQFF. The DNA for the CDR3 is TGCGCCAGCAGCCTCACCGGGACCCACAATGAGCAGTTCTTC.

J is TRBJ1-1 and V is TRBV7-2, with D tentatively TRBD1 (6 bases). Trimming removed 3 bases from V and 2 bases from J, with 10 bases in between. The CDR3 is 14 amino acids. Germline CDR1 and CDR2: SGHTA and FQGNSA. The CDR3 here is CASSLLTGNTEAFF. In DNA form, the CDR3 reads TGTGCCAGCAGCTTGTTGACAGGAAACACTGAAGCTTTCTTT.

V and J are TRBV6-1 and TRBJ1-2; TRBD1 matches at 10 bases. The trim removed 8 bases at V and 2 bases at J, leaving 5 bases unmatched. Germline lookup yields CDR1 MNHNS and CDR2 SASEGT. CDR3 size: 14 residues. This chain's CDR3 is CASARTGGNYGYTF. CDR3 in DNA: TGTGCCAGCGCCAGGACAGGGGGGAACTATGGCTACACCTTC.

This clone came up once. V and J are TRBV5-1 and TRBJ2-3, with a tentative D call TRBD2 (6 bases). The germline V gene has CDR1 SGHRS and CDR2 YFSETQ. Trimming stripped 4 bases from V and 5 bases from J, with 14 bases between. CDR3 length: 14 amino acids. The DNA for the CDR3 is TGCGCCAGCAGCCGGGGCCCGGGGGAAGATACGCAGTATTTT. Residues: CASSRGPGEDTQYF.

The chain uses TRBV5-1 and TRBJ2-2; 7 bases match TRBD1. The CDR3 contains 15 residues. Per germline, CDR1 SGHRS and CDR2 YFSETQ. Trimming cost V 0 bases and J 5 bases; bases outside gene matches: 4. The CDR3 nucleotides are TGCGCCAGCAGCTTGGAAGGCAGGGGGACCGGGGAGCTGTTTTTT. It translates to CASSLEGRGTGELFF.

The chain joins TRBV6-5 to TRBJ2-5, with D perhaps given as TRBD1 or TRBD2 (5 bases each). V gave up 0 bases and J gave up 5 bases, with 16 bases separating them. The germline CDR1 and CDR2 sequences are MNHEY and SVGAGI. The CDR3 has 16 residues. CDR3 region: CASSYSIPGPGETQYF. CDR3 DNA: TGTGCCAGCAGTTACTCGATTCCAGGGCCGGGGGAGACCCAGTACTTC.

This clone was counted once. The chain is built from TRBV5-1 and TRBJ2-3; 8 nucleotides align to TRBD1. Losses at the gene ends were 3 bases for V and 2 bases for J; bases not matched to a gene: 11. The germline CDR1 and CDR2 sequences are SGHRS and YFSETQ. The CDR3 is made up of 17 amino acids. The CDR3 sequence is CASSYAKTGVATDTQYF. The CDR3 DNA reads TGCGCCAGCAGCTACGCGAAGACAGGGGTCGCCACAGATACGCAGTATTTT.

V and J are TRBV6-6 and TRBJ2-5, with TRBD1 matching 7 bases. Trimming cost V 3 bases and J 4 bases; bases outside gene matches: 11. CDR1 is MNHNY, CDR2 SVGAGI, per germline (reference sequence). This CDR3 contains 16 residues. CDR3 nucleotides: TGTGCCAGCAGTTATTCTAGGGGGCGAGTCAGAGAGACCCAGTACTTC. This encodes CASSYSRGRVRETQYF.

This clone was picked up one time. The CDR3 sequence is CASSNPGQGNTGELFF. For the CDR3, the DNA is TGTGCCAGCAGCAACCCAGGACAGGGGAACACCGGGGAGCTGTTTTTT. This chain links TRBV5-5 with TRBJ2-2, with 8 bases that match TRBD1. The V gene's germline CDR1 is SGHKS and CDR2 YYEKEE (reference sequence). With V trimmed by 4 bases and J by 1 base, 6 bases remained unmatched. The CDR3 extends over 16 amino acids. Looking up the rest from reference TRBV5-5 and TRBJ2-2 gives the full variable domain: DAGVTQSPTHLIKTRGQQVTLRCSPISGHKSVSWYQQVLGQGPQFIFQYYEKEERGRGNFPDRFSARQFPNYSSELNVNALLLGDSALYLCASSNPGQGNTGELFFGEGSRLTVL.

V gene TRBV29-1 combines with J gene TRBJ2-5; TRBD1 agrees at 8 bases. Germline values: CDR1 SQVTM, CDR2 ANQGSEA. The CDR3 length is 12 residues. V trimming: 4 bases; J trimming: 4 bases; junction bases outside the gene matches: 2. DNA of the CDR3: TGCAGCGTTGCCGGGACAGGAGAGACCCAGTACTTC. It translates to CSVAGTGETQYF. The full variable domain, in which reference TRBV29-1 and TRBJ2-5 provide the parts outside the CDR3, is SAVISQKPSRDICQRGTSLTIQCQVDSQVTMMFWYRQQPGQSLTLIATANQGSEATYESGFVIDKFPISRPNLTFSTLTVSNMSPEDSSIYLCSVAGTGETQYFGPGTRLLVL.

This rearrangement joins TRBV7-8 to TRBJ1-4; D is possibly TRBD1 (5 bases). CDR1 is SGHVS, CDR2 FQNEAQ, per germline. V was trimmed by 1 base and J by 3 bases, leaving 15 bases between them. CDR3 size: 17 residues. The CDR3 reads CASSLDGGSQANEKLFF. DNA for the CDR3: TGTGCCAGCAGCTTAGATGGGGGGAGCCAGGCTAATGAAAAACTGTTTTTT.

The chain joins TRBV9 to TRBJ2-1; D is ambiguous. The CDR3 sequence is 15 residues long. Trimming removed 3 bases at V and 0 bases at J, with 10 bases between. In germline, CDR1 is SGDLS, CDR2 YYNGEE. CDR3 DNA sequence: TGTGCCAGCAGCGCCGAGGCAGACTCCTACAATGAGCAGTTCTTC. This translates into CASSAEADSYNEQFF.

The chain links TRBV10-3 to TRBJ2-3, with 10 bases matching TRBD1. The CDR3 totals 15 residues. Germline trimming cut 5 bases from V and 2 bases from J; bases unmatched to any gene: 4. Germline V gene data show CDR1 as ENHRY and CDR2 as SYGVKD. The DNA for the CDR3 is TGTGCCATCAGTCCGACAGGGGGCAACACAGATACGCAGTATTTT. Amino acid sequence: CAISPTGGNTDTQYF.

The chain links TRBV6-5 to TRBJ2-6; weak D call: TRBD1 (5 bases). The germline CDR1 and CDR2 sequences are MNHEY and SVGAGI. The V and J ends lost 4 bases and 0 bases respectively, with 10 bases between them. This CDR3 region has 16 residues. In DNA form, the CDR3 reads TGTGCCAGCAGTTCCCAGGGCATCTCTGGGGCCAACGTCCTGACTTTC. The encoded protein is CASSSQGISGANVLTF.

CDR3 nucleotides: TGTGCCAGCAGCGGGGGGCTAAACAGGGGTGGAATCTATGGCTACACCTTC. Translation: CASSGGLNRGGIYGYTF. The chain uses TRBV7-2 and TRBJ1-2; TRBD1 matches at 7 bases. The trim removed 5 bases at V and 4 bases at J, leaving 16 bases unmatched. The germline V gene encodes CDR1 SGHTA and CDR2 FQGNSA. CDR3 length equals 17 residues.

The chain uses TRBV7-2 and TRBJ1-2; unclear D gene. CDR3 length: 15 residues. Germline CDR1 reads SGHTA; CDR2 reads FQGNSA. V shed 0 bases and J shed 4 bases, with 12 bases lying between them. CDR3 protein: CASSLANRQTYGYTF. Here the CDR3 DNA reads TGTGCCAGCAGCTTAGCGAACCGGCAGACCTATGGCTACACCTTC. The full variable domain, with the rest looked up from reference TRBV7-2 and TRBJ1-2, is GAGVSQSPSNKVTEKGKDVELRCDPISGHTALYWYRQSLGQGLEFLIYFQGNSAPDKSGLPSDRFSAERTGGSVSTLTIQRTQQEDSAVYLCASSLANRQTYGYTFGSGTRLTVV.

The rearrangement joins TRBV5-4 to TRBJ1-6; no definite D call. Germline loops: CDR1 SGHNT, CDR2 YYREEE (reference sequence). The CDR3 spans 14 residues. The germline V and J ends were trimmed by 2 bases and 9 bases, with 12 bases remaining between them. CDR3 residues: CASSFDGPGSPLHF. For the CDR3, the DNA is TGTGCCAGCAGCTTCGACGGGCCAGGTTCACCCCTCCACTTT. Filled out from reference TRBV5-4 and TRBJ1-6, the complete variable domain reads ETGVTQSPTHLIKTRGQQVTLRCSSQSGHNTVSWYQQALGQGPQFIFQYYREEENGRGNFPPRFSGLQFPNYSSELNVNALELDDSALYLCASSFDGPGSPLHFGNGTRLTVT.

J is TRBJ1-2 and V is TRBV7-2; 9 bases are shared with TRBD1. V was clipped by 0 bases and J by 5 bases; unmatched bases: 4. The CDR3 has 15 amino acids. In germline, CDR1 is SGHTA, CDR2 FQGNSA. CDR3 nucleotides: TGTGCCAGCAGCTTAGCCACGACAGGGGGATATGGCTACACCTTC. It yields the protein CASSLATTGGYGYTF.

V and J are TRBV7-2 and TRBJ2-5; 7 bases align to TRBD1. V was pared by 6 bases and J by 5 bases, with 12 bases of the junction left unmatched. Germline CDR1 SGHTA, CDR2 FQGNSA. This CDR3 comprises 15 residues. The CDR3 loop is CASSSRQGRVETQYF. The DNA of the CDR3 is TGTGCCAGCAGTTCCCGACAGGGACGCGTGGAGACCCAGTACTTC.

This clone was counted only a few times. The chain employs TRBV7-6 and TRBJ1-3; weak D call: TRBD1 (5 bases). Trimming cost V 5 bases and J 0 bases, with 11 bases left between them. In germline, CDR1 is SGHVS, CDR2 FNYEAQ. The CDR3 spans 15 residues. The CDR3: CASSHGGDSGNTIYF. In DNA form, the CDR3 reads TGTGCCAGCAGCCACGGGGGGGACTCTGGAAACACCATATATTTT.

This chain joins TRBV10-3 and TRBJ1-3; D gene unclear. Trimming removed 9 bases at V and 0 bases at J, with 9 bases between. This CDR3 contains 13 residues. CDR1 is ENHRY and CDR2 is SYGVKD in the germline V gene. CDR3 loop: CAITRSSGNTIYF. The CDR3 DNA follows: TGTGCCATTACCAGGAGCTCTGGAAACACCATATATTTT.

This chain joins TRBV5-8 and TRBJ1-1, with TRBD1 as a possible D gene (5 bases). The V end was cut by 4 bases, the J end by 1 base, with 11 bases between. The CDR3 has 14 amino acids. Germline V gene data show CDR1 as SGHTS and CDR2 as YDEGEE. This chain's CDR3 is CASSLGRRNTEAFF. The CDR3 nucleotides read TGTGCCAGCAGCCTGGGACGGAGGAACACTGAAGCTTTCTTT.